These 5 T cell receptor beta chains were sequenced from one sample in a study of OX40 agonist ivuxolimab in advanced cancers. Profiling relied on immunoSEQ multiplex PCR, and the TCRdb table lists in-frame clones only, not all of them. The sample has about 22,000 clones, roughly 86% seen once. The sample in question was CD4+ or CD8+ T cells sorted from blood, obtained in a trial of the OX40 agonist ivuxolimab. The source is an adult with an advanced solid tumor such as melanoma, head and neck, liver or kidney cancer.

The V call is TRBV27, the J call TRBJ1-1; the D is unclear. Trimming left V 0 bases short and J 1 base short, with 6 bases between. Germline assignment: CDR1 MNHEY and CDR2 SMNVEV (reference sequence). This CDR3 contains 14 residues. The CDR3: CASSLSPANTEAFF. In DNA form, the CDR3 reads TGTGCCAGCAGTTTATCGCCAGCGAACACTGAAGCTTTCTTT.

The gene calls are TRBV9 and TRBJ2-1, with D possibly matching TRBD2 (5 bases). The V gene lost 0 bases and the J gene lost 6 bases, with 16 bases spanning the gap. CDR3 length: 16 amino acids. From germline, CDR1 is SGDLS and CDR2 YYNGEE. The CDR3 sequence: CASSVEVEGVVNEQFF. CDR3 in DNA: TGTGCCAGCAGCGTAGAAGTAGAGGGAGTCGTCAATGAGCAGTTCTTC.

The rearrangement joins TRBV28 to TRBJ1-5; 11 bases match TRBD1. The germline CDR1 and CDR2 sequences are MDHEN and SYDVKM. There are 15 residues in the CDR3. Trimming cost V 4 bases and J 5 bases; bases outside gene matches: 4. The CDR3 sequence is CASSWGQGEDQPQHF. CDR3 coding DNA: TGTGCCAGCAGTTGGGGACAGGGGGAGGATCAGCCCCAGCATTTT.

CDR3 sequence: CAWSGEGSGYTF. The CDR3 DNA reads as TGTGCCTGGAGTGGTGAGGGGTCTGGCTACACCTTC. This chain joins TRBV30 and TRBJ1-2, with D perhaps TRBD1 (5 bases). Germline V CDR1 and CDR2: GTSNPN, SVGIG (reference sequence). V lost 1 base, J lost 7 bases, and 10 bases lay in between. The CDR3 is 12 residues long.

The chain links TRBV5-6 to TRBJ2-1, with 13 bases that match TRBD2. Germline lookup yields CDR1 SGHDT and CDR2 YYEEEE. This CDR3 region has 16 residues. The V segment lost 2 bases and the J segment 8 bases; nucleotides outside the gene matches: 7. The CDR3 DNA follows: TGTGCCAGCAGCTTACGGACTAGCGGGAGCATCTATGAGCAGTTCTTC. Translated: CASSLRTSGSIYEQFF.